A selection of T cell receptor beta chains follows, all from one sample in a study of blood T cell repertoires in COVID-19. The table came from immunoSEQ multiplex PCR; TCRdb's copy has only in-frame clones and leaves some out. The table lists some 110,000 clones, about 74% of them singletons, with over 5.5% in the top ten. Sequencing input: peripheral blood. The receptors were gathered from a man older than 75 with COVID-19, enrolled during active disease. Each CDR3 is given with its conserved first and last residue. The D gene is left open where the match is weak. Not every row has a clone size; where given, it reads once, few, many or a size class.

CDR3 length	clone size	V gene	D gene	J gene	CDR3 DNA	CDR3 protein
15	.	TRBV10-2	TRBD1	TRBJ1-1	TGCGCCAGCAGCTTTACCCAGGGGGCGCGCACTGAAGCTTTCTTT	CASSFTQGARTEAFF
15	once	TRBV16	.	TRBJ1-1	TGTGCCAGCAGCCTCAACAGGGCGGCAACGCACAGGGCTTTCTTT	CASSLNRAATHRAFF
12	few	TRBV29-1	TRBD1	TRBJ2-5	TGCAGCGTAAACAGGGGGCAAGAGACCCAGTACTTC	CSVNRGQETQYF
18	.	TRBV5-1	TRBD1	TRBJ1-1	TGCGCCAGCAGCTCCATCGGGACAGGGGGCAAACGGTACACTGAAGCTTTCTTT	CASSSIGTGGKRYTEAFF
15	once	TRBV5-4	.	TRBJ2-3	TGTGCCAGCAGCTTGGGCAGCGGGAGCACAGATACGCAGTATTTT	CASSLGSGSTDTQYF
14	.	TRBV7-2	.	TRBJ2-3	TGTGCCAGCAGCTTAGTAGGGGATACAGATACGCAGTATTTT	CASSLVGDTDTQYF
15	.	TRBV28	TRBD2	TRBJ2-3	TGTGCCAGCAGTTCTAGCGGAACTAGCACAGATACGCAGTATTTT	CASSSSGTSTDTQYF
15	.	TRBV6-5	.	TRBJ1-2	TGTGCCAGCAGTTACTCGTTGGCGGGGCCGCTTGGCTACACCTTC	CASSYSLAGPLGYTF
17	.	TRBV6-2/TRBV6-3	TRBD1	TRBJ2-6	TGTGCCAGCAGTTCCGGACAGGGCATCTCTGGGGCCAACGTCCTGACTTTC	CASSSGQGISGANVLTF
16	once	TRBV19	.	TRBJ1-1	TGTGCCAGTAGACATACTCTGGGGGCTAGGAACACTGAAGCTTTCTTT	CASRHTLGARNTEAFF
12	.	TRBV21-1	.	TRBJ2-2	TGTGCCAGCACCCGGTACACCGGGGAGCTGTTTTTT	CASTRYTGELFF
19	.	TRBV10-3	.	TRBJ1-3	TGTGCCATCAGTGAGTCGGGAGGTTGGCCGAGAAGCTCTGGAAACACCATATATTTT	CAISESGGWPRSSGNTIYF
14	.	TRBV19	.	TRBJ1-5	TGTGCCAGTAGGTCCGGGGGTATCCTACAGCCCCAGCATTTT	CASRSGGILQPQHF
13	.	TRBV6-4	.	TRBJ1-2	TGTGCCAGCAGTGCGACAGGAAGCCATGGCTACACCTTC	CASSATGSHGYTF
15	.	TRBV28	.	TRBJ2-2	TGTGCCAGCCGAGGAACAGGGATGAACACCGGGGAGCTGTTTTTT	CASRGTGMNTGELFF
15	.	TRBV11-2	.	TRBJ2-1	TGTGCCAGCATGGACAGGTCGGGGGCCTACAATGAGCAGTTCTTC	CASMDRSGAYNEQFF
15	.	TRBV13	.	TRBJ2-5	TGTGCCAGCAGCTTATGGGCAGGGAAGCCGGAGACCCAGTACTTC	CASSLWAGKPETQYF
14	.	TRBV28	.	TRBJ2-7	TGTGCCAGCAGTTTCGGGGTACAAGGCTACGAGCAGTACTTC	CASSFGVQGYEQYF
17	.	TRBV4-2	.	TRBJ1-1	TGTGCCAGCAGCCAAGAATGGGGGGGGTTCATGAACACTGAAGCTTTCTTT	CASSQEWGGFMNTEAFF
14	.	TRBV6-5	TRBD1	TRBJ1-1	TGTGCCAGCAGTTACCGACAGGGGGGGACTGAAGCTTTCTTT	CASSYRQGGTEAFF
14	.	TRBV7-2	TRBD1	TRBJ1-5	TGTGCCAGCAGCGTACGGGACAGCTATCAGCCCCAGCATTTT	CASSVRDSYQPQHF
13	few	TRBV12-3/TRBV12-4	.	TRBJ2-5	TGTGCCAGCAGTTTGGGAGCGCGGAAGACCCAGTACTTC	CASSLGARKTQYF
16	.	TRBV28	TRBD2	TRBJ2-7	TGTGCCAGCAGTCCAAGGACTAGCGGGAGGAGTTACGAGCAGTACTTC	CASSPRTSGRSYEQYF
12	.	TRBV9	.	TRBJ2-3	TGTGCCAGCAGCACAGGTTACGATACGCAGTATTTT	CASSTGYDTQYF
15	.	TRBV5-1	.	TRBJ1-4	TGCGCCAGCAGCTCCGACAGGTCAACTAATGAAAAACTGTTTTTT	CASSSDRSTNEKLFF
14	.	TRBV6-2/TRBV6-3	.	TRBJ1-3	TGTGCCAGCAGCCGAGGCCTATCTGGAAACACCATATATTTT	CASSRGLSGNTIYF
13	.	TRBV30	.	TRBJ2-7	TGTGCCTGGAGTCTAGGGGGTCCCTACGAGCAGTACTTC	CAWSLGGPYEQYF